These T cell receptor beta chains were read from a single sample in a study of cytomegalovirus exposure and HLA in healthy donors. The table came from immunoSEQ multiplex PCR; TCRdb's copy has only in-frame clones and leaves some out. Of 52,000 or so clones listed, roughly 80% are singletons. The source material was PBMCs. These receptor sequences come from a woman aged 40 to 50 in good health and CMV-seropositive. Both conserved end residues are part of each CDR3. Fields, in order: J gene, D gene, clone size, V gene, CDR3 DNA, CDR3 protein. A D gene is named only where the DNA matches it firmly. The size entry is marked missing in some rows and otherwise reads once, few, many or a size class.

TRBJ2-2	-	-	TRBV7-8	TGTGCCAGCAGCGGCCTCTTATCCGAAACCGGGGAGCTGTTTTTT	CASSGLLSETGELFF
TRBJ2-7	TRBD2	-	TRBV6-5	TGTGCCAGCAGTTACCGGAACCTAGCGGGGACCTACGAGCAGTACTTC	CASSYRNLAGTYEQYF
TRBJ2-3	TRBD2	-	TRBV7-2	TGTGCCAGCAGCTCCGCTAGCGGGGTAACGGATACGCAGTATTTT	CASSSASGVTDTQYF
TRBJ2-1	-	-	TRBV11-2	TGTGCCAGCAGCTTAGAAGGGGGGGCTTACAATGAGCAGTTCTTC	CASSLEGGAYNEQFF
TRBJ1-1	-	-	TRBV6-1	TGTGCCAGCAGTGAAAATCGGTACACTGAAGCTTTCTTT	CASSENRYTEAFF
TRBJ1-4	TRBD1	-	TRBV4-1	TGCGCCAGCAGCCTTGGGACAGCTAATGAAAAACTGTTTTTT	CASSLGTANEKLFF
TRBJ2-3	-	-	TRBV7-3	TGTGCCAGCAGCCTAGGGGGACACATAACAGATACGCAGTATTTT	CASSLGGHITDTQYF
TRBJ1-5	TRBD1	-	TRBV7-2	TGTGCCAGCAGCACGCGGACAGGGGAAGGACAGCCCCAGCATTTT	CASSTRTGEGQPQHF
TRBJ1-1	TRBD1	-	TRBV4-3	TGCGCCAGCAGCCAAGATGACAGGGGAAACACTGAAGCTTTCTTT	CASSQDDRGNTEAFF
TRBJ1-5	TRBD1	-	TRBV27	TGTGCCAGCAGTATTGACAGGGCTGGACGGCAGCCCCAGCATTTT	CASSIDRAGRQPQHF
TRBJ1-1	-	-	TRBV6-5	TGTGCCAGCAGTTCCGTAATACAGGGCAAAGCTTTCTTT	CASSSVIQGKAFF
TRBJ1-5	-	few	TRBV6-5	TGTGCCTCCCCGCAGGGGAATAGCAATCAGCCCCAGCATTTT	CASPQGNSNQPQHF
TRBJ2-7	-	-	TRBV7-2	TGTGCCAGCAGCAAACGGACTACGTACGAGCAGTACTTC	CASSKRTTYEQYF
TRBJ2-1	-	-	TRBV2	TGTGCCAGCAGTGAGGACGGGGCCTACAATGAGCAGTTCTTC	CASSEDGAYNEQFF
TRBJ2-7	-	-	TRBV10-3	TGTGCCATCAGTCGCCCGGGGGAATCTTACGAGCAGTACTTC	CAISRPGESYEQYF
TRBJ1-1	-	-	TRBV29-1	TGCAGCGTAGGGGCCGACACTGAAGCTTTCTTT	CSVGADTEAFF
TRBJ1-2	-	once	TRBV7-9	TGTGCCAGCAGCTTAGCGACGCAGGTATCAAGAGGCTACACCTTC	CASSLATQVSRGYTF
TRBJ2-1	-	-	TRBV6-5	TGTGCCAGCAGTTACACACACAGGGACAATGAGCAGTTCTTC	CASSYTHRDNEQFF